The 13 T cell receptor beta chains given below trace back to one sample, sequenced in a study of PD-L1 blockade in urothelial cancer (dated by TCRdb to about 2017). The sample's time point label is to be understood as: pretreatment peripheral blood. Preparation of the library involved the immunoSEQ multiplex PCR assay. TCRdb re-hosts the immuneACCESS table, in-frame sequences only. Its copies lack some clones; in the studies checked, an unresolved V gene accounts for under half of them, and the cause for the rest is not known. The sample table holds 55,000 to 75,000 clones, of which 80% to 90% were seen once. The ten largest clonotypes hold about 1.6% of the sample. The sample in question was PBMCs, obtained around atezolizumab (anti-PD-L1) treatment. All receptors come from a man aged 65 to 85 with urothelial cancer.

The rearrangement links TRBV29-1 to TRBJ2-6; tentatively, D is TRBD2 (5 bases). The length of the CDR3 is 15 residues. V lost 6 bases and J 1 base, leaving 13 bases between the germline ends. Germline CDR1 and CDR2: SQVTM and ANQGSEA. CDR3 in amino acids: CSVSGSRSGANVLTF. The CDR3 coding sequence is TGCAGCGTCTCGGGATCACGGTCTGGGGCCAACGTCCTGACTTTC.

This chain joins TRBV5-1 and TRBJ1-3, with D unresolved. With 0 bases removed from V and 0 bases from J, the gap between germline ends came to 7 bases. There are 15 residues in the CDR3. Germline CDR1 is SGHRS and CDR2 is YFSETQ. CDR3 nucleotide sequence: TGCGCCAGCAGCTTGGACCGGAGCTCTGGAAACACCATATATTTT. This codes for CASSLDRSSGNTIYF.

This clone has more than one count but fewer than ten. The chain has TRBV7-6 and TRBJ1-1; possible D gene TRBD1, 6 bases. Germline CDR1 SGHVS, CDR2 FNYEAQ. CDR3 length equals 15 residues. V shed 3 bases and J shed 6 bases, with 17 bases lying between them. The chain's CDR3 is CASSFETGEMAEAFF. The CDR3 nucleotides read TGTGCCAGCAGCTTCGAGACAGGCGAAATGGCTGAAGCTTTCTTT.

The chain carries TRBV19 and TRBJ2-7; the match to TRBD2 covers 7 bases. Trimming at V came to 3 bases and at J to 5 bases, leaving 7 bases not matched to a gene. Germline-derived CDR1 and CDR2 are LNHDA and SQIVND (reference sequence). The CDR3 contains 14 residues. CDR3 coding DNA: TGTGCCAGTAGTATCCGGGACTACGGTAACGAGCAGTACTTC. Its translation: CASSIRDYGNEQYF.

V and J are TRBV27 and TRBJ2-7; 9 nucleotides line up with TRBD2. CDR3 length equals 15 residues. V lost 9 bases and J lost 2; bases outside the gene matches: 11. CDR1 MNHEY and CDR2 SMNVEV come from the germline V gene (reference sequence). The CDR3 DNA reads TGTGCCAGTCATAATAGCGGGAGTCTGACCTACGAGCAGTACTTC. Translated, it gives CASHNSGSLTYEQYF.

The chain has TRBV11-2 and TRBJ2-7, with D tentatively TRBD2 (5 bases). This CDR3 contains 12 residues. Germline V gene sequence: CDR1 SGHAT, CDR2 FQNNGV. V was clipped by 8 bases and J by 2 bases, with 10 bases between them. In DNA, the CDR3 is TGTGCCAGCGGTTCCGGGACCTACGAGCAGTACTTC. Residues: CASGSGTYEQYF.

This chain joins TRBV19 and TRBJ1-5, with D perhaps matching TRBD1 (5 bases). CDR3 size: 16 residues. V shed 2 bases and J shed 0 bases, with 11 bases lying between them. Germline CDR1 reads LNHDA; CDR2 reads SQIVND (reference sequence). This chain's CDR3 is CASSIFDSYSNQPQHF. CDR3 bases: TGTGCCAGTAGTATATTCGACAGTTATAGCAATCAGCCCCAGCATTTT. Full variable domain (remainder filled in from reference TRBV19 and TRBJ1-5): DGGITQSPKYLFRKEGQNVTLSCEQNLNHDAMYWYRQDPGQGLRLIYYSQIVNDFQKGDIAEGYSVSREKKESFPLTVTSAQKNPTAFYLCASSIFDSYSNQPQHFGDGTRLSIL.

V gene TRBV7-9 combines with J gene TRBJ1-1; a possible D gene is TRBD1 (6 bases). Trimming removed 5 bases at V and 4 bases at J, with 23 bases between. From germline, CDR1 is SEHNR and CDR2 FQNEAQ (reference sequence). The CDR3 totals 17 residues. The CDR3 loop reads CASSPQGQTKPGTEAFF. For the CDR3, the DNA is TGTGCCAGCAGCCCTCAAGGACAGACAAAGCCGGGCACTGAAGCTTTCTTT.

This chain uses TRBV6-5 with TRBJ2-5; no clear D gene. The germline V and J ends were trimmed by 4 bases and 5 bases, with 8 bases remaining between them. The CDR3 length is 12 residues. Germline values: CDR1 MNHEY, CDR2 SVGAGI. The CDR3 DNA reads as TGTGCCAGCAGTTTAATTGCGGAGACCCAGTACTTC. Protein sequence: CASSLIAETQYF.

This clone came up once. The CDR3 DNA reads as TGTGCCAGCAGCTCCCCCGGGACAGCCTTTTCCGGAAACACCATATATTTT. Translation gives CASSSPGTAFSGNTIYF. The chain uses TRBV7-8 and TRBJ1-3, with 7 positions matching TRBD1. This CDR3 region has 17 residues. CDR1 and CDR2 (germline): SGHVS, FQNEAQ. Trimming cost V 4 bases and J 4 bases; bases outside gene matches: 13.

The CDR3 here is CASSPGTGSNQPQHF. The CDR3 DNA follows: TGTGCCAGCTCACCCGGGACAGGGAGCAATCAGCCCCAGCATTTT. This chain links TRBV18 with TRBJ1-5, with 9 nucleotides matching TRBD1. Germline values: CDR1 KGHSH, CDR2 LQKENI. J lost 1 base, V lost 3 bases, and 1 base had no gene match. There are 15 residues in the CDR3.

CDR3 in amino acids: CASSTITTSGPYEQYF. CDR3 sequence (DNA): TGTGCCAGCAGTACAATTACCACTAGCGGGCCCTACGAGCAGTACTTC. V is TRBV28 and J is TRBJ2-7, with 9 bases lining up with TRBD2. This CDR3 spans 16 amino acids. Germline assignment: CDR1 MDHEN and CDR2 SYDVKM. Trimming cost V 5 bases and J 2 bases; bases outside gene matches: 10.

The chain recombines TRBV7-2 with TRBJ2-3; the D gene is possibly TRBD2 (5 bases). Germline V gene data show CDR1 as SGHTA and CDR2 as FQGNSA. V lost 1 base and J 0 bases, leaving 8 bases between the germline ends. The CDR3 runs 15 residues. CDR3 nucleotide sequence: TGTGCCAGCAGCTTAGACGGAGGAAGCACAGATACGCAGTATTTT. This codes for CASSLDGGSTDTQYF. Full variable domain (rest looked up from reference TRBV7-2 and TRBJ2-3): GAGVSQSPSNKVTEKGKDVELRCDPISGHTALYWYRQSLGQGLEFLIYFQGNSAPDKSGLPSDRFSAERTGGSVSTLTIQRTQQEDSAVYLCASSLDGGSTDTQYFGPGTRLTVL.